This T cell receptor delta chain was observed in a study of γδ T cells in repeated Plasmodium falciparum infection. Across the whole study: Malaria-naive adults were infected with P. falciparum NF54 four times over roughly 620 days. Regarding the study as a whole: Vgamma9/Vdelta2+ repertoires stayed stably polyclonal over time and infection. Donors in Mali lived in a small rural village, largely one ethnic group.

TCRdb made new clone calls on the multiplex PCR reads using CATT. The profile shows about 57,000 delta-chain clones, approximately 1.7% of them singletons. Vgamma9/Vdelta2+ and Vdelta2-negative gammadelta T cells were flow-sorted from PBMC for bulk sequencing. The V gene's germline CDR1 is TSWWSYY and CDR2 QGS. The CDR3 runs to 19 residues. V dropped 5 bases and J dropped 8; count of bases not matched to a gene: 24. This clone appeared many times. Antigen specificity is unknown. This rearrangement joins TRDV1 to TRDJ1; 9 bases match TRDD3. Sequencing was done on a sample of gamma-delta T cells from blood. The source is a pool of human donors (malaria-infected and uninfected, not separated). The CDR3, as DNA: TGTGCTCTTGGGCAAAAAACGACGGGGGATACAACCACTCTTTTGAAACTCATCTTT. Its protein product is CALGQKTTGDTTTLLKLIF.